This TCR beta chain was sequenced during a study of glioma-infiltrating T cells after dendritic cell vaccination. Time point defined: after dendritic cell vaccination, including at tumor progression/relapse. Dendritic cells derived from monocytes and pulsed with autologous tumor lysate formed the vaccine. TCRdb keeps only in-frame clones here, not all; method: immunoSEQ multiplex PCR. The sample has 2,000 to 2,500 clones; around three quarters are singletons. Sequences were derived from tumor tissue, sampled after dendritic cell vaccination. This TCR was recovered from a human donor with glioblastoma.

CDR3 protein: CASSNRGTGGNETQYF. The CDR3 DNA is TGCGCCAGCAGCAACCGGGGGACAGGGGGAAACGAGACCCAGTACTTC. The V gene is TRBV5-1, the J gene TRBJ2-5, with 11 nucleotides matching TRBD1. Germline CDR1 is SGHRS and CDR2 is YFSETQ. V lost 4 bases and J lost 5; bases outside the gene matches: 10. This CDR3 is built from 16 residues. Filled out from reference TRBV5-1 and TRBJ2-5, the complete variable domain reads KAGVTQTPRYLIKTRGQQVTLSCSPISGHRSVSWYQQTPGQGLQFLFEYFSETQRNKGNFPGRFSGRQFSNSRSEMNVSTLELGDSALYLCASSNRGTGGNETQYFGPGTRLLVL.